This T cell receptor beta chain comes out of a study of Graves' ophthalmopathy and Graves' hyperthyroidism (dated by TCRdb to the late 2010s). For context, the study as a whole: Peripheral blood was collected at initial diagnosis, before any treatment. An independent validation cohort was composed of fewer than 20 hyperthyroidism patients and some 16 patients who later progressed from hyperthyroidism to ophthalmopathy. Once sampling was done, hyperthyroidism patients were given methimazole at a starting dose of 30 mg daily, while ophthalmopathy patients were given high-dose intravenous methylprednisolone. In total, 120 to 150 blood samples were TCR-sequenced: some 43 ophthalmopathy, under 85 hyperthyroidism and approximately 17 hyperthyroidism-to-ophthalmopathy patients. In roughly 6 hyperthyroidism patients, the T-cell repertoire of thyroid tissue was compared with the T-cell repertoire of blood. To tell Graves' ophthalmopathy apart from Graves' hyperthyroidism, and to predict which patients would progress to ophthalmopathy, the study relied on TCR beta repertoire signatures. To explore V-J signatures that separate ophthalmopathy from hyperthyroidism, a discovery set of about a hundred patients was enrolled, consisting of fewer than 45 with ophthalmopathy and 57 with stable hyperthyroidism. The full study reports these points: Ophthalmopathy was separated from stable hyperthyroidism by the 13-signature model with 87.88% sensitivity and just under 84% specificity in cross-validation and with 80%/75% in the test set. Among expanded thyroid clonotypes with frequency above 0.001, most also showed up in blood, which suggests that blood repertoires may reflect the thyroid immune response. In validation, the model predicted ophthalmopathy progression with more than 55% sensitivity and 72% to 80% specificity; around twelve predicted patients were CT-confirmed with GO in a median of around 6.5 months. Sample size was not statistically predetermined, and group allocation was not concealed from the investigators.

A remark on this clonotype: Which antigen it targets is not known. A read error may produce the germline difference seen at one junction end.

The ophthalmopathy patients had moderately to severely active disease, with a Clinical Activity Score of 3 or higher, a NOSPECS grade of 4 or higher, and a disease duration of less than 3 months. Patients with other autoimmune diseases, uncontrolled infections, pregnancy or lactation were excluded. Diagnosis relied on clinical symptoms, serum thyroxine, TRAb, thyroid ultrasound and orbital computed tomography. Using Ficoll-Paque density gradient centrifugation, PBMCs were isolated from 10 ml of fresh peripheral blood. Total RNA was extracted with Trizol reagent and quality-checked on an Agilent 2100 Bioanalyzer. As encoded in the germline V gene, CDR1 is SGDLS while CDR2 is YYNGEE. From cysteine to phenylalanine, the CDR3 is 15 amino acids long. Solely the CDR3 DNA is kept, with 45 bases framed from the first base. TCR beta CDR3 regions were amplified from RNA transcripts for repertoire sequencing. HTBI primers and the Qiagen OneStep RT-PCR kit were used in a first-round RT-PCR, which was followed by a second-round multiplex PCR, size selection and purification. Libraries were sequenced on an Illumina HiSeq2000 using paired-end 100 bp reads. Per the original workflow: SOAPnuke was used to process the reads, throwing out any read that had adapters, had uncalled bases, had a mean Phred below 15, or lacked an exact constant-primer or identifier match. COPE v1.2.5 was used to merge high-quality paired reads. Each unique nucleotide sequence was treated as a clonotype, and MiTCR v1.1 was used to align the clonotypes to the IMGT TRB V, D and J references. Only V-J combinations with frequency above 0.0001 were analysed, covering around 99% of repertoires. A TCR clonal expansion and chaos score per V-J combination was defined as the ratio of F50 clonal expansion to chaos observed in the TCRdist matrix. Welch's t-statistics and random forest were used to reduce features to more than ten V-J combinations, which were fed into a naive Bayes classifier. The similarity between thyroid and blood repertoires was quantified using the Morisita-Horn index. The public reads were run again by TCRdb, first through fastp at Q25 and then through MiXCR, and only productive beta chains were kept. Each CDR3 protein appears once, grouped with its most common genes and DNA. None of the V and J calls come from the authors' own analysis; TCRdb made them. Here the sample has tens of thousands of distinct CDR3 sequences; approximately 52% occur a single time. The ten largest clones capture roughly 18% of the sample.

Specimen: peripheral blood. The rearranged segments are TRBV9 and TRBJ1-6; the D gene is perhaps TRBD1, from 6 matching bases. This clonotype was sampled from an adult man with Graves' ophthalmopathy. The DNA sequence is TGCGCCAGCAGCGTAGAAACAGGGATAGACTCACCCCTCCACTTT. It translates to CASSVETGIDSPLHF.